This T cell receptor (beta chain) appears in the sequencing data of a study of PD-L1 blockade in urothelial cancer. Overall study context: Males with bladder-origin urothelial cancer made up about 90% of the roughly 29 patients.

The table came from immunoSEQ multiplex PCR; TCRdb's copy has only in-frame clones and leaves some out. The top ten clones hold 8.5% to 10% of a sample with 35,000 or so clones, approximately 34% of them seen once. This clone was seen only a few times. The clonotype originates from a man between 60 and 70 years old with urothelial cancer. The starting material was tumor tissue, obtained before atezolizumab (anti-PD-L1) treatment.

As DNA, the CDR3 is TGTGCCAGTAGTAGCCCAGGCACAGGGAGTGGCAATCAGCCCCAGCATTTT. Translating it yields CASSSPGTGSGNQPQHF. This chain joins TRBV19 and TRBJ1-5; possible D gene TRBD1, 6 bases. Trimming left V 4 bases short and J 2 bases short, with 18 bases between. Per the germline V gene, CDR1 is LNHDA and CDR2 is SQIVND (reference sequence). This CDR3 region has 17 residues.